The clone carrying this T cell receptor beta chain is labeled medium-sized. Its specificity is not known. Original data processing: Construction of a distant-metastasis classifier for papillary thyroid cancer relied on CDR3 differences across clinicopathological groups. TCRdb re-clonotyped the PCR reads through MiXCR. V and J calls and clone size were set by TCRdb, not the authors. The sample holds more than 10,000 clones, 25% to 35% seen once. The data derive from a study of metastatic and nonmetastatic thyroid tumors. Study background: Malignant and benign thyroid patients had repertoires compared in peripheral blood and tumor or nodule tissue.

Whole-study findings and limits: Reported TCR beta diversity, measured in blood and tumor, was significantly higher for malignant thyroid tumors than for benign nodules.

The germline V gene has CDR1 MNHNS and CDR2 SASEGT. The CDR3 spans 14 residues. V was pared by 5 bases and J by 11 bases, with 16 bases between. Prior to thyroid surgery, none of the patients had received any treatment. The sequencing input was tumor tissue. This chain links TRBV6-1 with TRBJ1-6; no reliable D call. This clonotype originated in a female donor with papillary thyroid cancer or a benign thyroid nodule (not recorded which). Some clones in this sample may be carry-over from other donors' samples. The CDR3 protein is CASSHRTFGAPLHF. CDR3 nucleotides: TGTGCCAGCAGTCATCGGACCTTTGGGGCACCCCTCCACTTT.